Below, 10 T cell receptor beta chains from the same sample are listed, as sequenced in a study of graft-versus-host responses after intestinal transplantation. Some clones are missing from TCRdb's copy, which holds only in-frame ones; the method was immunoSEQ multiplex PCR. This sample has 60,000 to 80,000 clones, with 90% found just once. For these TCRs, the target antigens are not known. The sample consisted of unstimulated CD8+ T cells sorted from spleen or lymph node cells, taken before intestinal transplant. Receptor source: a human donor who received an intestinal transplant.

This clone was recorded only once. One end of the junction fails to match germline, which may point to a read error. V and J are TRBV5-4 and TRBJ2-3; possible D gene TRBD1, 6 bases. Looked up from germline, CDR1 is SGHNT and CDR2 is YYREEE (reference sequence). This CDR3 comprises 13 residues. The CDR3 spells CASSLQVGHGPEF. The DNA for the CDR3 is TGTGCCAGCAGCTTGCAGGTGGGACACGGGCCCGAATTT.

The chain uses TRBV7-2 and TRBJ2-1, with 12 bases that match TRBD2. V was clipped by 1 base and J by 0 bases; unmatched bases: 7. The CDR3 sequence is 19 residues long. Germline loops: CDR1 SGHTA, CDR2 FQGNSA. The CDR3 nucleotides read TGTGCCAGCAGCTTAGAGGCTAGCGGGGGGGCCAGCTCCTACAATGAGCAGTTCTTC. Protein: CASSLEASGGASSYNEQFF. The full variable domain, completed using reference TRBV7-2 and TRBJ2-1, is GAGVSQSPSNKVTEKGKDVELRCDPISGHTALYWYRQSLGQGLEFLIYFQGNSAPDKSGLPSDRFSAERTGGSVSTLTIQRTQQEDSAVYLCASSLEASGGASSYNEQFFGPGTRLTVL.

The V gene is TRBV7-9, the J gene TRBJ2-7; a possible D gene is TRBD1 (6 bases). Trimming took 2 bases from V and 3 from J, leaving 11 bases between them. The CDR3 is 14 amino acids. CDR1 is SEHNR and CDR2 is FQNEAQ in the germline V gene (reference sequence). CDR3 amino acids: CASSLPMTGYEQYF. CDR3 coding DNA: TGTGCCAGCAGCTTACCGATGACAGGCTACGAGCAGTACTTC.

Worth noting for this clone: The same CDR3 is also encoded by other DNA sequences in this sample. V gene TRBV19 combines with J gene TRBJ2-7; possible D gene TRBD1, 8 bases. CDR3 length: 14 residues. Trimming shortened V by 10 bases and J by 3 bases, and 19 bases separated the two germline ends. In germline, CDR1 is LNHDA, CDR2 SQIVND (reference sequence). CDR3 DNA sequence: TGTGCCACTACAGGGGGGGAACCTGACTACGAGCAGTACTTC. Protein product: CATTGGEPDYEQYF.

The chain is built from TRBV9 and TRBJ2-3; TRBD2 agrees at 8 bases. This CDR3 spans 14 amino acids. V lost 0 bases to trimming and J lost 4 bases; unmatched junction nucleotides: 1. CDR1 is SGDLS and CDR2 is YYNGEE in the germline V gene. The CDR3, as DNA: TGTGCCAGCAGCGTAGGGCGGGGGGCAGATACGCAGTATTTT. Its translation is CASSVGRGADTQYF.

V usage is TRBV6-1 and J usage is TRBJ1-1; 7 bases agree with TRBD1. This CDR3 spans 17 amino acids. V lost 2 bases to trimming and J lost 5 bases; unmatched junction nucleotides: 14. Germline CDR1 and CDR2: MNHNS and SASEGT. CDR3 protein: CASSETLRGGPLTEAFF. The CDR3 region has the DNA TGTGCCAGCAGTGAAACCCTTCGAGGGGGCCCACTGACTGAAGCTTTCTTT.

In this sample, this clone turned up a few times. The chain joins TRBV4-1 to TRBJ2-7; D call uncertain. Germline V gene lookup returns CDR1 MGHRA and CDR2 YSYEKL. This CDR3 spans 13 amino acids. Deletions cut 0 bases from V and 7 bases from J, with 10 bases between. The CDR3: CASSQDSLGEQYF. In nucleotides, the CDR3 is TGCGCCAGCAGCCAAGACAGCCTCGGGGAGCAGTACTTC.

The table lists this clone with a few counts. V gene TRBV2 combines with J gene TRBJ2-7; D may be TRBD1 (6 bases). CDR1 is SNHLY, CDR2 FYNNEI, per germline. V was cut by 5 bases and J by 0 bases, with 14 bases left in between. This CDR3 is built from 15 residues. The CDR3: CASSHRVPSSYEQYF. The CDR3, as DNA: TGTGCCAGCAGTCACAGGGTCCCCAGCTCCTACGAGCAGTACTTC.

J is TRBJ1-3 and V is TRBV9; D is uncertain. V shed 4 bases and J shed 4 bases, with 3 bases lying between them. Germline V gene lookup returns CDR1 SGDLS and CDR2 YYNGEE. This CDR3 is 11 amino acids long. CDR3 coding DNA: TGTGCCAGCAGCTCGGGAAACACCATATATTTT. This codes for CASSSGNTIYF.

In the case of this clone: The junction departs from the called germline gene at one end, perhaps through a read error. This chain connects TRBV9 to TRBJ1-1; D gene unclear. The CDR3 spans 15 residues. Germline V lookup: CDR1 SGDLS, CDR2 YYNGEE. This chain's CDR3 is CASSVGGGGNTEASF. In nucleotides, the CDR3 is TGTGCCAGCAGCGTAGGTGGCGGAGGAAACACTGAAGCTTCCTTT.